This T cell receptor beta chain was identified in a study of radiation and T cells in renal cell carcinoma. About the research overall: Nephrectomy followed 15 Gy stereotactic body radiation by 4 weeks. Study-wide results and caveats: From baseline, blood top tumor clonotypes peaked at 2 weeks post-radiation.

This sample's time point: blood 2 weeks post-SBRT. Treatment defined: 15 Gy SBRT to primary tumor, nephrectomy 4 weeks later. After SBRT, blood was collected at 2 and 4 weeks, plus baseline. The tumor was a clear cell renal cell carcinoma. CDR3 length: 15 residues. Trimming stripped 0 bases from V and 5 bases from J, with 13 bases between. From germline, CDR1 is LGHNA and CDR2 YNFKEQ. Concerning this clone itself: Its matching antigen is unknown.

Sequencing used immunoSEQ multiplex PCR; TCRdb keeps in-frame clones, though not all of them. The sample lists 150,000 or so clones, around 90% occurring once. The receptor was derived from a woman in her forties or fifties with renal cell carcinoma. This specimen was blood, taken from a patient whose treatment included radiotherapy and nephrectomy. The chain is built from TRBV4-2 and TRBJ2-5; D possibly matches TRBD1 or TRBD2 (5 bases each). The DNA of the CDR3 is TGTGCCAGCAGCCAAGAGTCAGACAGAGGGGAGACCCAGTACTTC. Residues: CASSQESDRGETQYF.